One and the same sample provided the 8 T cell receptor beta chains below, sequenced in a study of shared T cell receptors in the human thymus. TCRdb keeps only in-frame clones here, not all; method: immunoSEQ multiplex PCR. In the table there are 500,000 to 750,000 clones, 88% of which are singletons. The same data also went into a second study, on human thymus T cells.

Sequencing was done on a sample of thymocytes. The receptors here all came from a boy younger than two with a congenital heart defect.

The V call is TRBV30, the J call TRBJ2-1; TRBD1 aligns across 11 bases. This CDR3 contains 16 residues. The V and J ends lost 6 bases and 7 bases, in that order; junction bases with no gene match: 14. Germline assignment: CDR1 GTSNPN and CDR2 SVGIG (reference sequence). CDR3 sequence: CACNPGKRDRGNEQFF. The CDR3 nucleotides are TGTGCCTGCAACCCCGGGAAGCGGGACAGGGGGAATGAGCAGTTCTTC.

CDR3 DNA sequence: TGCGCCAGCAGCCAAGAGGTTTCGGCTAGCGGGAGTGCCTCGGAGTACAATGAGCAGTTCTTC. The encoded protein is CASSQEVSASGSASEYNEQFF. V usage is TRBV4-3 and J usage is TRBJ2-1; 10 nucleotides align to TRBD2. From germline, CDR1 is LGHNA and CDR2 YSLEER. The CDR3 is 21 amino acids. The junction had 18 bases not matched to a gene; V was cut back by 0 bases and J by 4 bases.

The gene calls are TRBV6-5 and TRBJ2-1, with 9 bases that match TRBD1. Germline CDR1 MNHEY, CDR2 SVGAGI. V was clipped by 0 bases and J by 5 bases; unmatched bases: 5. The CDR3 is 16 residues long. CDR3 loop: CASSYSGRDRDNEQFF. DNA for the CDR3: TGTGCCAGCAGTTACTCGGGGAGGGACAGGGACAATGAGCAGTTCTTC.

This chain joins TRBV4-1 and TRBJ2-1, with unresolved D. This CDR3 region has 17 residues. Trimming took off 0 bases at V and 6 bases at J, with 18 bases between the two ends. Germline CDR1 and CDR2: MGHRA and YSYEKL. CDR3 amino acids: CASSQDSPAPIGNEQFF. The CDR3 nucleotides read TGCGCCAGCAGCCAAGATAGTCCAGCGCCTATTGGCAATGAGCAGTTCTTC.

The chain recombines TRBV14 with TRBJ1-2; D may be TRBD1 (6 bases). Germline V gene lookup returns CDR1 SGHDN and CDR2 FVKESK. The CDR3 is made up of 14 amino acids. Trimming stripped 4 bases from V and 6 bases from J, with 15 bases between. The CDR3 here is CASSPLGAADGYTF. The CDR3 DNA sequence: TGTGCCAGCAGCCCCCTGGGGGCGGCGGATGGCTACACCTTC.

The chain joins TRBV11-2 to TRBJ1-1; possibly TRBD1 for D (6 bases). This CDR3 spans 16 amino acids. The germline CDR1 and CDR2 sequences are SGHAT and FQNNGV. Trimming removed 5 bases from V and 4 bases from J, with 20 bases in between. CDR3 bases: TGTGCCAGCAGCCGGCCCCGGGGCCTACAGGGCACTGAAGCTTTCTTT. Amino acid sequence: CASSRPRGLQGTEAFF.

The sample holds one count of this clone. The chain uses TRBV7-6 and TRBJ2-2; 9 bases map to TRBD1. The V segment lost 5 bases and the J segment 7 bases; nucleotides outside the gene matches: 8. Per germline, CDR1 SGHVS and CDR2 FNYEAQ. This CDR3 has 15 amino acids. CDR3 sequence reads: CASSRGRDRDGELFF. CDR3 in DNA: TGTGCCAGCAGCCGGGGGCGGGACAGGGACGGGGAGCTGTTTTTT.

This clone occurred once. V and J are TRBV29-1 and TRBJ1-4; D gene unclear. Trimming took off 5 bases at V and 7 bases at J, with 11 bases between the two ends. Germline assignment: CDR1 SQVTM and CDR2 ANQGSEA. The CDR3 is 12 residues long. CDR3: CSVRGPGEKLFF. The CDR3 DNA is TGCAGCGTTCGAGGGCCGGGTGAAAAACTGTTTTTT.